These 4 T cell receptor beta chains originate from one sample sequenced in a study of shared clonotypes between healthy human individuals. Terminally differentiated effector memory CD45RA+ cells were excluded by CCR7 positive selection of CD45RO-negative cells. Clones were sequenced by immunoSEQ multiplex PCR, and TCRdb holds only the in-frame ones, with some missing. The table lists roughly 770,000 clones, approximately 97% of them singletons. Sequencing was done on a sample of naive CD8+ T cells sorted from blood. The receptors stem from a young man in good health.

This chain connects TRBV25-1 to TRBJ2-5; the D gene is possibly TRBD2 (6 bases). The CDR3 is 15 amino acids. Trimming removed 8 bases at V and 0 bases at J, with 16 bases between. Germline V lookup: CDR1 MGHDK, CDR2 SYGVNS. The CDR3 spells CASALGGMYQETQYF. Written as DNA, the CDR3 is TGTGCCAGCGCCCTTGGGGGGATGTACCAAGAGACCCAGTACTTC.

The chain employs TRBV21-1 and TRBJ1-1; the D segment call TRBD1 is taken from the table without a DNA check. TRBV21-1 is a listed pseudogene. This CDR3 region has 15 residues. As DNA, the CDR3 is TGTGCCAGCAGCAAACGGTGGCAGGTCTGCTCTGAAGCTTTCTTT. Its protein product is CASSKRWQVCSEAFF.

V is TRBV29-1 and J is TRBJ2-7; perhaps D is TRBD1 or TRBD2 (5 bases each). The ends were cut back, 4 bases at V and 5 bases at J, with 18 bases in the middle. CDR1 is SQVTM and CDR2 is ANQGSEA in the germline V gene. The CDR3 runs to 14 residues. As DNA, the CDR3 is TGCAGCGTTGGGGGGTTGATGGGCTCGGACGAGCAGTACTTC. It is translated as CSVGGLMGSDEQYF.

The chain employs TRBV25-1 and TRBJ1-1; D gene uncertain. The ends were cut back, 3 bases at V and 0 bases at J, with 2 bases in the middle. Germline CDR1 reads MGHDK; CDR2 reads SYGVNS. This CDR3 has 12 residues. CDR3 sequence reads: CASSEVNTEAFF. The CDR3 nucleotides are TGTGCCAGCAGTGAGGTGAACACTGAAGCTTTCTTT. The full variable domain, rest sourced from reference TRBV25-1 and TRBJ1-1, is EADIYQTPRYLVIGTGKKITLECSQTMGHDKMYWYQQDPGMELHLIHYSYGVNSTEKGDLSSESTVSRIRTEHFPLTLESARPSHTSQYLCASSEVNTEAFFGQGTRLTVV.